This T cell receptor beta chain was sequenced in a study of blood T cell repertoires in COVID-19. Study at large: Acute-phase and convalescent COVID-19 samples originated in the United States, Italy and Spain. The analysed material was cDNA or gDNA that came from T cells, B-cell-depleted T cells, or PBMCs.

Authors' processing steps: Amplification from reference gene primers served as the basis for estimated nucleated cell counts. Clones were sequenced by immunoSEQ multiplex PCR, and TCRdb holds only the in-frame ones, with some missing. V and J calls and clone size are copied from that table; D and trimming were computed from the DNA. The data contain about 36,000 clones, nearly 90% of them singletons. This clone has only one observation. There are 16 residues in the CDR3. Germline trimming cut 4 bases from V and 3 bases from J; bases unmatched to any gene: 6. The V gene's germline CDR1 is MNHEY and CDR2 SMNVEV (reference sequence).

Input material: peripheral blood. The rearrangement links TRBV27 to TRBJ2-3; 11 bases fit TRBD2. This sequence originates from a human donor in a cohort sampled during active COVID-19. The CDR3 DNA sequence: TGTGCCAGCAGTTCCAACCGACTAGCGGGGACAGATACGCAGTATTTT. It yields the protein CASSSNRLAGTDTQYF.